This T cell receptor beta chain was recorded in a study of blood T cell repertoires in COVID-19. Study overall: Samples taken during acute and convalescent COVID-19 were collected in the United States, Italy and Spain. In each case, the material was cDNA or gDNA derived from T cells, B-cell-depleted T cells, or PBMCs.

The protocol was immunoSEQ multiplex PCR, while the TCRdb copy is restricted to in-frame clones and leaves out a portion. The repertoire includes around 330,000 clones, around 90% of them detected once, and around 4.8% sits in the top ten. V was trimmed by 1 base and J by 6 bases, leaving 12 bases between them. Germline V CDR1 and CDR2: SEHNR, FQNEAQ (reference sequence). The CDR3 extends over 14 amino acids. This clone was seen more than once but under ten times. This TCR was recovered from a man in his 60s who had recovered from COVID-19. The rearrangement uses TRBV7-9 and TRBJ1-2; tentatively, D is TRBD1 (5 bases). The material sequenced was PBMCs or T cells enriched from blood (not recorded which). The CDR3 nucleotides are TGTGCCAGCAGCTTAGTGGGGCAGGGTAATGGCTACACCTTC. Translated, it gives CASSLVGQGNGYTF.